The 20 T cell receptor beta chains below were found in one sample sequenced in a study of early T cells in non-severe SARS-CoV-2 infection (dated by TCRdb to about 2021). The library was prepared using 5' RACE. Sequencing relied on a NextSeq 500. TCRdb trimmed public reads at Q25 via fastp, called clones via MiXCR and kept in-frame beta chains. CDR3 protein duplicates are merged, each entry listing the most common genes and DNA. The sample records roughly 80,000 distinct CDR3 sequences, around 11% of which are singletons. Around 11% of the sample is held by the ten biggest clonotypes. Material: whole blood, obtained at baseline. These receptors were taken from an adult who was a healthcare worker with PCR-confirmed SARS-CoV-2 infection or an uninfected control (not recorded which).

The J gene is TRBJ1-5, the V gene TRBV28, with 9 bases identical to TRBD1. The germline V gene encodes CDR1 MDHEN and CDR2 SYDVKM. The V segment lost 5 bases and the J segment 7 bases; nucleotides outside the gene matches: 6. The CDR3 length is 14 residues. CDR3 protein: CASSAQGAGQPQHF. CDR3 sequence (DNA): TGTGCCAGCAGTGCACAGGGGGCTGGACAGCCCCAGCATTTT.

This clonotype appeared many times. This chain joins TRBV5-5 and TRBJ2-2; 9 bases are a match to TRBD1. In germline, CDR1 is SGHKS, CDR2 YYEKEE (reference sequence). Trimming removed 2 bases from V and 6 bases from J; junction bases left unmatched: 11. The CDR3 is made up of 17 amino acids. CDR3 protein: CASSFPRDREKAGELFF. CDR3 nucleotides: TGTGCCAGCAGCTTCCCCCGGGACAGGGAAAAGGCCGGGGAGCTGTTTTTT.

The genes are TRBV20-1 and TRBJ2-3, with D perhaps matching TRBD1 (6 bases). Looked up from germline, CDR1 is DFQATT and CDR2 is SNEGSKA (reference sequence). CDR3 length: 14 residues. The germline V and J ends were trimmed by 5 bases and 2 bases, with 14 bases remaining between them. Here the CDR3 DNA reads TGCAGTGCTTTACAACAGGGTAACACAGATACGCAGTATTTT. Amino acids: CSALQQGNTDTQYF.

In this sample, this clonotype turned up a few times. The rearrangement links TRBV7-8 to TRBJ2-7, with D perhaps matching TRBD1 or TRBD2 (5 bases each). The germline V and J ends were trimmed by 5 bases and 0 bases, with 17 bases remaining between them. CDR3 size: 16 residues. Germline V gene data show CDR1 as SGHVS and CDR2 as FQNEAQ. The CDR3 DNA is TGTGCCAGCAGCCTCTTTTTGGCAGGGACCTCCTACGAGCAGTACTTC. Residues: CASSLFLAGTSYEQYF.

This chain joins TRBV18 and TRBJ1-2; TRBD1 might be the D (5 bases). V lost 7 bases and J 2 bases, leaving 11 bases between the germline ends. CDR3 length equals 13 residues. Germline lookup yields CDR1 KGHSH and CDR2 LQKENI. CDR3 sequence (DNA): TGTGCCAGCTACAGACAGCCCAACTATGGCTACACCTTC. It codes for CASYRQPNYGYTF.

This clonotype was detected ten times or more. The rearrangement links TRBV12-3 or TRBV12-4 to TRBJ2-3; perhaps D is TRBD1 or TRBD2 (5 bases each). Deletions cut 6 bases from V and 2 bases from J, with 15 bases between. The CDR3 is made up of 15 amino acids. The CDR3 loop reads CASRPSGRDTDTQYF. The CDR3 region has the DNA TGTGCCAGCAGACCTTCGGGACGCGACACAGATACGCAGTATTTT.

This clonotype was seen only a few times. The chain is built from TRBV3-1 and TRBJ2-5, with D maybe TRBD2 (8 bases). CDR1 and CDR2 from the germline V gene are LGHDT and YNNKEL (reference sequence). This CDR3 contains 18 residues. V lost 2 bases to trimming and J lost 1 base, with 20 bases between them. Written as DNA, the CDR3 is TGTGCCAGCAGCCAACCGCTTGCGGGGGGACAGCGCCAAGAGACCCAGTACTTC. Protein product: CASSQPLAGGQRQETQYF.

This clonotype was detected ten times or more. CDR3 in amino acids: CASSLLVPQTGELFF. As DNA, the CDR3 is TGTGCCAGCAGTTTGCTCGTACCCCAGACCGGGGAGCTGTTTTTT. V usage is TRBV28 and J usage is TRBJ2-2; D remains ambiguous. CDR3 size: 15 residues. Trimming took off 3 bases at V and 5 bases at J, with 13 bases between the two ends. Per germline, CDR1 MDHEN and CDR2 SYDVKM.

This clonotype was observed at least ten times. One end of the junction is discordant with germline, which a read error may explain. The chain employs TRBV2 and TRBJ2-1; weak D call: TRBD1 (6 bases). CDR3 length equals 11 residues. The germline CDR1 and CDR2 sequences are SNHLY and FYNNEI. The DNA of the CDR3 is TGTGCCAGCAGTGAATGGGTGGACAGAGACTTC. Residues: CASSEWVDRDF.

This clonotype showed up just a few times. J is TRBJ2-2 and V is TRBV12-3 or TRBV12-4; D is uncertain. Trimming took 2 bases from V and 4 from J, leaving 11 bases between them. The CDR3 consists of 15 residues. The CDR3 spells CASSLLSTLTGELFF. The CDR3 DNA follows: TGTGCCAGCAGTTTACTCTCTACCCTCACCGGGGAGCTGTTTTTT.

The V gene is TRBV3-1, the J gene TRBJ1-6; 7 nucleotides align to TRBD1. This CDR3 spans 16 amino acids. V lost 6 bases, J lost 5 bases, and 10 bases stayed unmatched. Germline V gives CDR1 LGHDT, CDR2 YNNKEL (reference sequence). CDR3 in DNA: TGTGCCAGCAGTTTCGGCCCGGGACAGAATAATTCACCCCTCCACTTT. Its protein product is CASSFGPGQNNSPLHF.

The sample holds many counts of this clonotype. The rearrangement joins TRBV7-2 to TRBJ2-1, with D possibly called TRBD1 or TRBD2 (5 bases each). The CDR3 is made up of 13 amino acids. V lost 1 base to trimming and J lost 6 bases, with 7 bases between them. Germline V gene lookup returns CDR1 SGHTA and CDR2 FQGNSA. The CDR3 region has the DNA TGTGCCAGCAGCTTAGGGGGGTTCAATGAGCAGTTCTTC. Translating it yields CASSLGGFNEQFF.

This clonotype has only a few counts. The CDR3 nucleotides are TGTGCCAGCAGCCCGACCAGCGGGGCTACGCAGTATTTT. Translating gives CASSPTSGATQYF. The chain has TRBV12-3 or TRBV12-4 and TRBJ2-3; TRBD2 agrees at 7 bases. The ends lost 6 bases at V and 8 bases at J; junction bases unmatched: 8. CDR3 length equals 13 residues.

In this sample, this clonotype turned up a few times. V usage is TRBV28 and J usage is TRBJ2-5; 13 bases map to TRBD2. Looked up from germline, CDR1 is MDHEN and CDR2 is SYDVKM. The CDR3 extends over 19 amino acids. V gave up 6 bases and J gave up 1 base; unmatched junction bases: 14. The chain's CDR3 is CASSKSGTSGDIFQETQYF. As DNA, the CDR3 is TGTGCCAGCAGCAAATCCGGGACTAGCGGGGATATCTTCCAAGAGACCCAGTACTTC.

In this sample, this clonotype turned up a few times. The CDR3 loop is CASGRYLNEKLFF. In DNA, the CDR3 is TGTGCCAGCGGACGGTATCTTAATGAAAAACTGTTTTTT. The chain joins TRBV6-2 or TRBV6-3 to TRBJ1-4; D not resolved. The CDR3 consists of 13 residues. V lost 8 bases and J lost 4, with 11 bases in between. The V gene's germline CDR1 is MNHEY and CDR2 SVGEGT.

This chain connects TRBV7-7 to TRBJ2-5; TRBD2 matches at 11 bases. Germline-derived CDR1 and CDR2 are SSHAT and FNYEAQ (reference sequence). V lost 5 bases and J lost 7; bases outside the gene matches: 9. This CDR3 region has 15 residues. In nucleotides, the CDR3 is TGTGCCAGCAGCCCGACTAGCGGGGTTTCGGGGACCCAGTACTTC. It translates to CASSPTSGVSGTQYF. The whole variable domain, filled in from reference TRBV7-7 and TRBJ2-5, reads GAGVSQSPRYKVTKRGQDVTLRCDPISSHATLYWYQQALGQGPEFLTYFNYEAQPDKSGLPSDRFSAERPEGSISTLTIQRTEQRDSAMYRCASSPTSGVSGTQYFGPGTRLLVL.

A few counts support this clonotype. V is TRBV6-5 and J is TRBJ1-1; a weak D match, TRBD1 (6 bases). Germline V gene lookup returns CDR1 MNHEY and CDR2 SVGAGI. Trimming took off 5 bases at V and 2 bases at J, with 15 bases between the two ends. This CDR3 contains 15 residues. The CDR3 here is CASSPWTASNTEAFF. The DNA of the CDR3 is TGTGCCAGCAGTCCCTGGACAGCCTCAAACACTGAAGCTTTCTTT.

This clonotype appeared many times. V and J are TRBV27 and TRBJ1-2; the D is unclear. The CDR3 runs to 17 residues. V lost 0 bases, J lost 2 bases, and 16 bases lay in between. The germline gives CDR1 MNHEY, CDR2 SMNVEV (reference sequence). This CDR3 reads CASSLSGAGVRNYGYTF. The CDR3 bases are TGTGCCAGCAGTTTATCAGGCGCCGGAGTCCGGAACTATGGCTACACCTTC.

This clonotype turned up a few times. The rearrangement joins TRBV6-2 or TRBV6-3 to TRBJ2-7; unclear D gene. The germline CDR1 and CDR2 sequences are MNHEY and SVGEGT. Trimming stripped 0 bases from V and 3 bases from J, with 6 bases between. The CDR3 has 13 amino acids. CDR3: CASSYSWGYEQYF. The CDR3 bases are TGTGCCAGCAGTTACTCGTGGGGCTACGAGCAGTACTTC.

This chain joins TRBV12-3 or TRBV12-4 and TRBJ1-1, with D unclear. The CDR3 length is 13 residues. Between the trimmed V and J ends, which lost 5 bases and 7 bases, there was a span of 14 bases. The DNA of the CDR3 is TGTGCCAGCAGTATAATCCGGGCCCATGAAGCTTTCTTT. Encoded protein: CASSIIRAHEAFF.